These T cell receptor beta chains were read from a single sample in a study of prognosis after radiotherapy for stage I lung cancer. TCRdb re-analysed the multiplex PCR reads in MiXCR, keeping a single row per CDR3 protein. Here the sample spans under 75,000 distinct CDR3 sequences, 26% being singletons. Sequenced here: PBMCs, sampled before or after stereotactic body radiation therapy (not recorded which). These receptors were taken from a donor over 45 with non-small cell lung cancer. CDR3s include the opening cysteine and the closing phenylalanine or tryptophan. Each record gives: V gene, CDR3 length, CDR3 protein.

v_call: TRBV27; cdr3_length: 14; cdr3_aa: CASTRPGGGNEQFF
v_call: TRBV28; cdr3_length: 13; cdr3_aa: CASSRSGPYEQYF
v_call: TRBV7-9; cdr3_length: 17; cdr3_aa: CASSLGAQESGANVLTF
v_call: TRBV9; cdr3_length: 13; cdr3_aa: CASSGGSDPEAFF
v_call: TRBV5-6; cdr3_length: 13; cdr3_aa: CASSPGAPVGYTF
v_call: TRBV12-3/TRBV12-4; cdr3_length: 15; cdr3_aa: CASSSGLADYNEQFF
v_call: TRBV2; cdr3_length: 14; cdr3_aa: CASSEGVRDPGYTF
v_call: TRBV7-8; cdr3_length: 14; cdr3_aa: CASSMNERHNEQFF
v_call: TRBV4-1; cdr3_length: 16; cdr3_aa: CANSQEDRASNSHLHF
v_call: TRBV9; cdr3_length: 14; cdr3_aa: CASRGRQDYCGYTF
v_call: TRBV20-1; cdr3_length: 14; cdr3_aa: CSAKTRTSLETQYF
v_call: TRBV12-3/TRBV12-4; cdr3_length: 14; cdr3_aa: CASLDRGLYNEQFF
v_call: TRBV5-1; cdr3_length: 13; cdr3_aa: CASMAGTGAEQYF
v_call: TRBV12-3/TRBV12-4; cdr3_length: 14; cdr3_aa: CASGLRGGNTEAFF
v_call: TRBV5-4; cdr3_length: 17; cdr3_aa: CASSSGTEGLRSEKLFF
v_call: TRBV7-9; cdr3_length: 16; cdr3_aa: CASSASGGGASSPLHF
v_call: TRBV3-1; cdr3_length: 19; cdr3_aa: CASSQDLREWDLGANVLTF
v_call: TRBV15; cdr3_length: 16; cdr3_aa: CATSRDRQISGNTIYF
v_call: TRBV20-1; cdr3_length: 12; cdr3_aa: CSALPSLYGYTF
v_call: TRBV12-3/TRBV12-4; cdr3_length: 14; cdr3_aa: CATSTTTSTDTQYF
v_call: TRBV28; cdr3_length: 18; cdr3_aa: CASSPPRLAGWGAETQYF
v_call: TRBV7-2; cdr3_length: 13; cdr3_aa: CASSQQGGEKLFF
v_call: TRBV6-2/TRBV6-3; cdr3_length: 16; cdr3_aa: CASSSLGTGSSYEQYF
v_call: TRBV3-1; cdr3_length: 14; cdr3_aa: CASSLDSSYNEQFF
v_call: TRBV6-1; cdr3_length: 12; cdr3_aa: CASRMSGYGYTF
v_call: TRBV20-1; cdr3_length: 12; cdr3_aa: CSAWALLYGYTF
v_call: TRBV7-2; cdr3_length: 17; cdr3_aa: CASSLWSSLKGEETQYF
v_call: TRBV20-1; cdr3_length: 14; cdr3_aa: CSASPPRRGETQYF